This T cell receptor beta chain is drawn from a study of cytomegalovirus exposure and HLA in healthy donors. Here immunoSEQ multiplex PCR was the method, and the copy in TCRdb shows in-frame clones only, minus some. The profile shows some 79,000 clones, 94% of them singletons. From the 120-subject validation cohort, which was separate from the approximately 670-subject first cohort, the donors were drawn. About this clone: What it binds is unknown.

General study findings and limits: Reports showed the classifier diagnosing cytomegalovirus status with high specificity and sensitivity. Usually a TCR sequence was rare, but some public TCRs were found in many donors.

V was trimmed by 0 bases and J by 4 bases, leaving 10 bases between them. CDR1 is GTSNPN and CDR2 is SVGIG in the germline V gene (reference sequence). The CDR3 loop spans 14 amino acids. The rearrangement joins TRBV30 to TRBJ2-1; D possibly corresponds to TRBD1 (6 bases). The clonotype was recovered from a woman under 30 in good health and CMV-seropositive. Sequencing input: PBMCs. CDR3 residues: CAWSVWGRYNEQFF. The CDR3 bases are TGTGCCTGGAGTGTATGGGGGCGGTACAATGAGCAGTTCTTC.